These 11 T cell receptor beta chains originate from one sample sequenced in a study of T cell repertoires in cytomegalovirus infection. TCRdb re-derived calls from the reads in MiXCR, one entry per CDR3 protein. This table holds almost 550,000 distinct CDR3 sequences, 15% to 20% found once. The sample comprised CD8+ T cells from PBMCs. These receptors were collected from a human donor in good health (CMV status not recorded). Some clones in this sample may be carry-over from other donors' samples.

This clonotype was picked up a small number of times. Here the CDR3 reads CASSEEGQPITYEQYF. The CDR3 bases are TGTGCCAGCAGTGAAGAGGGACAGCCCATTACCTACGAGCAGTACTTC. The chain is built from TRBV6-1 and TRBJ2-7; 7 bases agree with TRBD1. Germline CDR1 is MNHNS and CDR2 is SASEGT. J was trimmed by 2 bases and V by 1 base; bases with no gene match: 8. This CDR3 spans 16 amino acids.

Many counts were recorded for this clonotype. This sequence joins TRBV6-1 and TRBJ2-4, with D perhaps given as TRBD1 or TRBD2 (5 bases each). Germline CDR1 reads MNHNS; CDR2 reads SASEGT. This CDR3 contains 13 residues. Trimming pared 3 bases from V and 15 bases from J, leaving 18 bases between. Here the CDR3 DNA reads TGTGCCAGCAGTGACAGGGACCCCCTGGGGGTGTACTTC. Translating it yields CASSDRDPLGVYF.

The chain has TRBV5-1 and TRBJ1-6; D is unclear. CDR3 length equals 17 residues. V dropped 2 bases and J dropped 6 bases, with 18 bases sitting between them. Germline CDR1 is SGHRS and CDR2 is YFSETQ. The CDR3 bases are TGCGCCAGCAGCTTTTATGCGATCTCCGACTTTAATTCACCCCTCCACTTT. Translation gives CASSFYAISDFNSPLHF.

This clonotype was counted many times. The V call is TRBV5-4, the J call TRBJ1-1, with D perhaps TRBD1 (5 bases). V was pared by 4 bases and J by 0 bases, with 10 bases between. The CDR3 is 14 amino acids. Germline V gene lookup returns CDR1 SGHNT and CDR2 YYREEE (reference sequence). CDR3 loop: CASSTPQVNTEAFF. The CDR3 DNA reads TGTGCCAGCAGCACCCCACAGGTGAACACTGAAGCTTTCTTT.

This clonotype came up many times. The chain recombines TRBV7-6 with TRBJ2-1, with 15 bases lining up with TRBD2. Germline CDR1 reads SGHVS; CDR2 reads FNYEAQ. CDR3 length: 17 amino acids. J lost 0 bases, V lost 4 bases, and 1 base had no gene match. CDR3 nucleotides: TGTGCCAGCAGCTCGGGACTAGCGGGAGGCTCCTACAATGAGCAGTTCTTC. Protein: CASSSGLAGGSYNEQFF.

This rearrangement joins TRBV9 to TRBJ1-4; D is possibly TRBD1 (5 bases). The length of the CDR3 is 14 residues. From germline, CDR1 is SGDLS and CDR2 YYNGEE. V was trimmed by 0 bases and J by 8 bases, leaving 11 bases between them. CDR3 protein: CASSVGGRVEKLFF. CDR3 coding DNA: TGTGCCAGCAGCGTAGGGGGCAGGGTAGAAAAACTGTTTTTT.

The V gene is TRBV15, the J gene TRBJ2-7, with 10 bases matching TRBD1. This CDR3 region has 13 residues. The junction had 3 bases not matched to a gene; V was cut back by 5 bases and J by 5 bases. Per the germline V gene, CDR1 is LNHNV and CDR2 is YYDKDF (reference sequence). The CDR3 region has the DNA TGTGCCACCAGCGGGGACAGGGGAAACGAGCAGTACTTC. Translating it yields CATSGDRGNEQYF.

The CDR3 DNA follows: TGTGCCAGTAGTATTAATCCGGGGAGACACACTGAAGCTTTCTTT. This codes for CASSINPGRHTEAFF. The V and J genes are TRBV19 and TRBJ1-1; no clear D gene. Trimming stripped 3 bases from V and 3 bases from J, with 14 bases between. The germline V gene encodes CDR1 LNHDA and CDR2 SQIVND (reference sequence). The CDR3 has 15 amino acids.

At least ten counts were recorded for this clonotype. DNA for the CDR3: TGTGCCAGCAGTGAAGCGAGGACAGGCGGTCAGCCCCAGCATTTT. It specifies CASSEARTGGQPQHF. This chain uses TRBV6-1 with TRBJ1-5, with 7 bases that match TRBD1. This CDR3 comprises 15 residues. The germline CDR1 and CDR2 sequences are MNHNS and SASEGT. With 0 bases clipped from V and 6 bases from J, the junction kept 5 bases outside the gene matches.

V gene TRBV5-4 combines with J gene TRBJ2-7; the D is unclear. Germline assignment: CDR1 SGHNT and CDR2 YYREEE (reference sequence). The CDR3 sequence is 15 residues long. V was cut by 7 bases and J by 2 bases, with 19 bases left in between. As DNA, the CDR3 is TGTGCCAGCTCCTTTTCCCCGGGCGGTACCTACGAGCAGTACTTC. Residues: CASSFSPGGTYEQYF.

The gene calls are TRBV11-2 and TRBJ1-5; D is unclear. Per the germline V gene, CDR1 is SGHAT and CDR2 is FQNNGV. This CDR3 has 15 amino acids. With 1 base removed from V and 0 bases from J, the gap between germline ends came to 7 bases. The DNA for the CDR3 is TGTGCCAGCAGCTTAGGAGAATATAGCAATCAGCCCCAGCATTTT. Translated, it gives CASSLGEYSNQPQHF.